This T cell receptor beta chain was retrieved from a study of vaccination and CD4 T cells after COVID-19. About the research overall: No peptide, an HIV-1 Nef pool, or a CEFX pool was what each control culture received.

In the case of this clonotype: Its cognate antigen is unknown.

Treatment: roughly nine-day PBMC culture with coronavirus spike peptide pools or control peptides (ViraFEST assay). The CDR3 is 16 residues long. Germline-derived CDR1 and CDR2 are SGHDT and YYEEEE. V shed 4 bases and J shed 5 bases, with 19 bases lying between them. Sequenced with the Oncomine TCR Beta short-read assay was DNA taken from cultured CD4+ T cells. TCRdb re-called the PCR reads through MiXCR, storing one row per CDR3 protein. The sample has over 8,500 distinct CDR3 sequences, approximately 20% seen once; the top ten hold over 9%. The TCR sequence derives from a human donor who had recovered from COVID-19. The sequences come from CD4+ T cells from blood, cultured in vitro, collected after SARS-CoV-2 vaccination. The chain links TRBV5-6 to TRBJ2-4; D is undetermined. The CDR3 region is CASSPVWPAGENIQYF. The CDR3 DNA follows: TGTGCCAGCAGCCCGGTGTGGCCCGCCGGAGAAAACATTCAGTACTTC.